This T cell receptor beta chain was observed in a study of CXCR3-negative and CXCR3-positive naive CD8 T cells. In the study overall: Sequencing yielded around 150 million TRB reads, roughly 1.5 +/- 0.3 million per library.

The TRB cDNA libraries were prepared by 5' RACE with UMI labels. One entry per CDR3 protein, without DNA, is what TCRdb gives after re-calling the 5' RACE reads. The sample includes 45,000 to 75,000 distinct CDR3 sequences. This CDR3 contains 14 residues. CDR1 and CDR2 from the germline V gene are SGHTA and FQGNSA. The sequencing sample was made of naive CXCR3- CD8+ T cells from blood. The subset denotes: CD45RO-CCR7+CD27+CD95- naive CD8+ T cells lacking CXCR3 (TNR3-). This receptor was identified in a human donor in good health. Some clones in this sample may be carry-over from other donors' samples. The gene calls are TRBV7-2 and TRBJ2-7; TCRdb picks TRBD1, but there is no DNA to check that call. This CDR3 reads CASSLFDRVDEQYF.